What follows describes a single T cell receptor beta chain. The table came from immunoSEQ multiplex PCR; TCRdb's copy has only in-frame clones and leaves some out. The sample has roughly 74,000 clones, roughly four fifths seen once; the top ten hold over 30%. The data are from a study of blood T cell repertoires in COVID-19. Per germline, CDR1 SGDLS and CDR2 YYNGEE. V gave up 4 bases and J gave up 6 bases, with 8 bases separating them. The CDR3 is 11 amino acids. Sequenced: peripheral blood. The receptor comes from a man in his sixties or seventies with acute or convalescent COVID-19. V and J are TRBV9 and TRBJ2-7; maybe TRBD1 (5 bases). As DNA, the CDR3 is TGTGCCAGCAGCAATCAGGGCGAGCAGTACTTC. Amino acids: CASSNQGEQYF.